This entry describes one T cell receptor beta chain. What it recognizes is unknown. This specimen belongs to a study of sequential checkpoint blockade in melanoma. The overall study: TCRβ was sequenced from DNA of 90 to 95 pretreatment tumors. About two dozen patients had matched tumor biopsies before treatment and at week 13 after nivolumab or ipilimumab alone.

The assay was immunoSEQ multiplex PCR, and TCRdb's table has in-frame clones only and misses some. The data show 6,000 to 9,000 clones, with 28% seen just once and approximately 5.9% held by the top ten. Study observations and caveats: Pretreatment TIL clonality tracked with response in the nivolumab-first arm. Clinical benefit was about 30 times likelier when tumor T-cell fraction and clonality increased.

The V end was cut by 6 bases, the J end by 4 bases, with 18 bases between. The CDR3 spans 14 residues. The V gene's germline CDR1 is SQVTM and CDR2 ANQGSEA. Treatment here: randomized to nivolumab then ipilimumab (arm A) or the reverse (arm B). The chain combines TRBV29-1 with TRBJ1-1; D may be TRBD1 (6 bases). The sequence came from a human donor with melanoma. The source was tumor tissue (inferred from file names), collected from a patient given nivolumab and ipilimumab in sequence. The chain's CDR3 is CSVTRTAGGTEAFF. CDR3 sequence (DNA): TGCAGCGTGACCCGGACAGCGGGGGGCACTGAAGCTTTCTTT.